This T cell receptor (beta chain) was identified in a study of T cells after yellow fever vaccination. Overall study: SMART-Seq v4 Ultra Low Input prepared the low-cell-number fractions.

TCRdb processed the 5' RACE reads anew with MiXCR; each CDR3 protein has one entry. Of around 350,000 distinct CDR3 sequences listed, 11% are singletons. Study-wide points: Most clones from primary vaccination were detected again post-booster (about 95% CD4, 88% CD8). Peak timing came faster in the weaker secondary response, day 5 versus 15.

This clonotype was observed a handful of times. What it binds is unknown. The V end lost 3 bases, the J end lost 0 bases, and 3 bases lay between the germline ends. The CDR3 length is 12 residues. Germline CDR1 is DFQATT and CDR2 is SNEGSKA (reference sequence). The rearrangement joins TRBV20-1 to TRBJ1-3; the D is unclear. This clonotype was sampled from a man aged 18 to 29 who received the YFV17D yellow fever vaccine. This sample comprised PBMCs, obtained on the day of the first yellow fever vaccination. The CDR3 sequence: CSARISGNTIYF. The DNA of the CDR3 is TGCAGTGCTAGGATCTCTGGAAACACCATATATTTT.